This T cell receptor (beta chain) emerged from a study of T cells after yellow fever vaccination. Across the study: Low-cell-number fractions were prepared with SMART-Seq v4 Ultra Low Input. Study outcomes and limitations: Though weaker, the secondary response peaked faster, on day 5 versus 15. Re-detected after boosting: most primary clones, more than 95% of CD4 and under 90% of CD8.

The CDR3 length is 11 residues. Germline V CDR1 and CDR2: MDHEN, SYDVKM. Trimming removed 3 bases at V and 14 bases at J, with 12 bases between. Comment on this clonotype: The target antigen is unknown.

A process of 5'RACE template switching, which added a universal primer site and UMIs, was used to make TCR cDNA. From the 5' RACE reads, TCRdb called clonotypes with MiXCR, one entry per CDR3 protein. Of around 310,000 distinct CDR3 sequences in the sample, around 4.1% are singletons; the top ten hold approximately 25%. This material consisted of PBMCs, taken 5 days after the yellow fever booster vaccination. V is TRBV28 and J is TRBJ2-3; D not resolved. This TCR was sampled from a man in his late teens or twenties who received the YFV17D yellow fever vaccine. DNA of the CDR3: TGTGCCAGCAGTTTCCTCAATTTTTGGTATTTT. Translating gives CASSFLNFWYF.